A single sample gave rise to the 32 T cell receptor beta chains below, sequenced in a study of ipilimumab plus nivolumab after autologous stem cell transplantation. The method was immunoSEQ multiplex PCR; TCRdb's version includes in-frame clones alone and lacks a portion of them. This sample has around 20,000 clones; under 75% occur once, and the top ten carry 20% to 30%. The specimen was PBMCs, collected in a trial of ipilimumab plus nivolumab as post-transplant consolidation. Every receptor here comes from a male donor with diffuse large B-cell lymphoma.

This chain links TRBV6-1 with TRBJ1-3; D not certain. Per the germline V gene, CDR1 is MNHNS and CDR2 is SASEGT. V lost 8 bases to trimming and J lost 4 bases, with 12 bases between them. The CDR3 covers 13 residues. CDR3 amino acids: CASRHSGGNTIYF. CDR3 nucleotides: TGTGCCAGCCGACACAGCGGAGGAAACACCATATATTTT.

The chain is built from TRBV5-4 and TRBJ1-2; D is uncertain. Trimming removed 4 bases from V and 2 bases from J, with 12 bases in between. The CDR3 runs 14 residues. Germline V gene sequence: CDR1 SGHNT, CDR2 YYREEE (reference sequence). CDR3 nucleotides: TGTGCCAGCAGCCCCTGGACGGAGAACTATGGCTACACCTTC. Its protein product is CASSPWTENYGYTF. Filled out from reference TRBV5-4 and TRBJ1-2, the complete variable domain reads ETGVTQSPTHLIKTRGQQVTLRCSSQSGHNTVSWYQQALGQGPQFIFQYYREEENGRGNFPPRFSGLQFPNYSSELNVNALELDDSALYLCASSPWTENYGYTFGSGTRLTVV.

This chain uses TRBV6-4 with TRBJ2-3; 11 nucleotides agree with TRBD1. Germline V lookup: CDR1 MRHNA, CDR2 SNTAGT. Trimming cost V 0 bases and J 4 bases; bases outside gene matches: 0. The CDR3 extends over 15 amino acids. DNA of the CDR3: TGTGCCAGCAGTGACTCGGGACAGGGGGCAGATACGCAGTATTTT. Its translation: CASSDSGQGADTQYF.

The chain links TRBV28 to TRBJ2-3; TRBD2 matches 7 bases. Germline assignment: CDR1 MDHEN and CDR2 SYDVKM. The CDR3 covers 15 residues. The J segment lost 7 bases and the V segment lost 2 bases, leaving 9 bases of the junction unmatched. CDR3 sequence (DNA): TGTGCCAGCAGTTTAATGCGGGGGAGGGTGAATACGCAGTATTTT. It encodes CASSLMRGRVNTQYF.

The V and J genes are TRBV4-2 and TRBJ1-5; D is unresolved. The germline V and J ends were trimmed by 0 bases and 2 bases, with 5 bases remaining between them. The CDR3 is 14 residues long. CDR1 and CDR2 from the germline V gene are LGHNA and YNFKEQ. The CDR3 loop is CASSQEYGNQPQHF. CDR3 DNA sequence: TGTGCCAGCAGCCAAGAGTACGGCAATCAGCCCCAGCATTTT.

The chain has TRBV29-1 and TRBJ1-4; D is possibly TRBD1 (6 bases). V was pared by 3 bases and J by 8 bases, with 7 bases between. CDR1 and CDR2 (germline): SQVTM, ANQGSEA. This CDR3 has 11 residues. The CDR3 region is CSVDRGEKLFF. The CDR3 DNA reads TGCAGCGTTGATAGGGGGGAAAAACTGTTTTTT.

V gene TRBV7-2 combines with J gene TRBJ2-2; D is possibly TRBD2 (5 bases). Trimming removed 5 bases at V and 3 bases at J, with 7 bases between. Germline CDR1 SGHTA, CDR2 FQGNSA. CDR3 size: 13 residues. CDR3 loop: CASSTRYTGELFF. CDR3 nucleotide sequence: TGTGCCAGCAGCACTAGGTACACCGGGGAGCTGTTTTTT.

This chain's CDR3 is CSVDRTGGEKSYGYTF. CDR3 coding DNA: TGCAGCGTTGACCGGACAGGGGGAGAGAAGAGCTATGGCTACACCTTC. The chain links TRBV29-1 to TRBJ1-2, with TRBD1 matching over 10 bases. The CDR3 is made up of 16 amino acids. Germline lookup yields CDR1 SQVTM and CDR2 ANQGSEA. Losses at the gene ends were 3 bases for V and 4 bases for J; bases not matched to a gene: 11.

This chain uses TRBV5-1 with TRBJ2-1; TRBD2 agrees at 11 bases. CDR3 length equals 15 residues. Germline V gene data show CDR1 as SGHRS and CDR2 as YFSETQ. With V trimmed by 3 bases and J by 4 bases, 3 bases remained unmatched. The CDR3 here is CASSYSGGAYNEQFF. CDR3 DNA: TGCGCCAGCAGCTATAGCGGGGGGGCGTACAATGAGCAGTTCTTC. Together with reference TRBV5-1 and TRBJ2-1, the CDR3 gives the full variable domain: KAGVTQTPRYLIKTRGQQVTLSCSPISGHRSVSWYQQTPGQGLQFLFEYFSETQRNKGNFPGRFSGRQFSNSRSEMNVSTLELGDSALYLCASSYSGGAYNEQFFGPGTRLTVL.

In its sample, this clone was seen a few times. The chain carries TRBV7-9 and TRBJ2-7; no definite D call. The germline CDR1 and CDR2 sequences are SEHNR and FQNEAQ (reference sequence). The CDR3 contains 15 residues. The V end was cut by 0 bases, the J end by 2 bases, with 11 bases between. The CDR3 DNA sequence: TGTGCCAGCAGCTTAGCCTGGTTCCCCCCCTACGAGCAGTACTTC. Its translation: CASSLAWFPPYEQYF.

This rearrangement joins TRBV11-2 to TRBJ2-1; TRBD2 might be the D (5 bases). The CDR3 sequence is 16 residues long. V was shortened by 5 bases and J by 4 bases, with 18 bases between the two germline ends. Looked up from germline, CDR1 is SGHAT and CDR2 is FQNNGV. Here the CDR3 reads CASSISPTRWYNEQFF. DNA of the CDR3: TGTGCCAGCAGCATATCCCCCACTAGATGGTACAATGAGCAGTTCTTC.

The rearrangement joins TRBV19 to TRBJ1-4; D unclear. The V and J ends lost 4 bases and 3 bases respectively, with 15 bases between them. The CDR3 length is 16 residues. The germline V gene encodes CDR1 LNHDA and CDR2 SQIVND (reference sequence). In nucleotides, the CDR3 is TGTGCCAGTAGTAACCCCGCGCGGGCGGCTAATGAAAAACTGTTTTTT. The encoded protein is CASSNPARAANEKLFF.

This chain joins TRBV30 and TRBJ1-2; TRBD1 agrees at 8 bases. CDR3 length: 12 residues. From germline, CDR1 is GTSNPN and CDR2 SVGIG (reference sequence). Trimming at V came to 8 bases and at J to 8 bases, leaving 10 bases not matched to a gene. CDR3 in amino acids: CAKAAGGGGYTF. For the CDR3, the DNA is TGTGCCAAAGCTGCAGGGGGCGGAGGCTACACCTTC.

The chain couples TRBV30 to TRBJ1-6; perhaps TRBD1 as D (5 bases). The germline V gene has CDR1 GTSNPN and CDR2 SVGIG (reference sequence). V was pared by 0 bases and J by 4 bases, with 10 bases between. The CDR3 is 15 residues long. The CDR3 region is CAWSVGQGYNSPLHF. CDR3 DNA sequence: TGTGCCTGGAGTGTAGGTCAGGGTTATAATTCACCCCTCCACTTT.

The chain recombines TRBV11-3 with TRBJ2-1; 12 positions match TRBD2. The CDR3 is 17 amino acids. V trimming: 1 base; J trimming: 5 bases; junction bases outside the gene matches: 6. Germline V lookup: CDR1 SGHNT, CDR2 YENEEA. The DNA for the CDR3 is TGTGCCAGCAGCTTAGGGCAACTAGCGGGAGGACACAATGAGCAGTTCTTC. Translated, it gives CASSLGQLAGGHNEQFF.

A single count supports this clone. The chain links TRBV29-1 to TRBJ2-4; 7 nucleotides agree with TRBD1. Looked up from germline, CDR1 is SQVTM and CDR2 is ANQGSEA. V shed 5 bases and J 5 bases; nucleotides not matched to a gene: 9. The CDR3 spans 14 residues. This chain's CDR3 is CSVSRGGLENIQYF. The CDR3 nucleotides are TGCAGCGTTTCCCGAGGGGGCCTCGAAAACATTCAGTACTTC. The variable domain in full, completed from reference TRBV29-1 and TRBJ2-4, reads SAVISQKPSRDICQRGTSLTIQCQVDSQVTMMFWYRQQPGQSLTLIATANQGSEATYESGFVIDKFPISRPNLTFSTLTVSNMSPEDSSIYLCSVSRGGLENIQYFGAGTRLSVL.

The chain couples TRBV10-2 to TRBJ2-5, with 12 bases fitting TRBD2. Germline CDR1 reads WSHSY; CDR2 reads SAAADI. The CDR3 covers 16 residues. V was pared by 9 bases and J by 4 bases, with 12 bases of the junction left unmatched. The CDR3 spells CASQTSGRVGGETQYF. The CDR3 DNA follows: TGCGCCAGTCAGACTAGCGGGAGAGTTGGGGGAGAGACCCAGTACTTC.

The chain combines TRBV29-1 with TRBJ2-7, with TRBD2 matching over 7 bases. V was pared by 6 bases and J by 0 bases, with 2 bases of the junction left unmatched. From germline, CDR1 is SQVTM and CDR2 ANQGSEA. The CDR3 consists of 12 residues. The CDR3: CSVAGDSYEQYF. The CDR3 DNA follows: TGCAGCGTCGCGGGGGACTCCTACGAGCAGTACTTC.

DNA for the CDR3: TGTGCCAGCAGCTTACCGGGACAGGGCAAGACCCAGTACTTC. Translated: CASSLPGQGKTQYF. This sequence joins TRBV11-3 and TRBJ2-5, with TRBD1 matching 9 bases. The CDR3 length is 14 residues. Trimming cost V 2 bases and J 6 bases; bases outside gene matches: 4. Looked up from germline, CDR1 is SGHNT and CDR2 is YENEEA.

The chain combines TRBV11-3 with TRBJ1-1; a weak D match, TRBD1 (5 bases). Germline CDR1 is SGHNT and CDR2 is YENEEA. The CDR3 is 14 residues long. Deletions cut 0 bases from V and 8 bases from J, with 13 bases between. Here the CDR3 DNA reads TGTGCCAGCAGCTTAGATCTTGGGGCAGCCGAAGCTTTCTTT. Encoded protein: CASSLDLGAAEAFF.

The V call is TRBV9, the J call TRBJ1-2, with D uncertain. The germline CDR1 and CDR2 sequences are SGDLS and YYNGEE. The CDR3 sequence is 13 residues long. The V end lost 0 bases, the J end lost 8 bases, and 11 bases lay between the germline ends. The CDR3 region has the DNA TGTGCCAGCAGCGTAGAATCGGGGAGAGGCTACACCTTC. This sequence encodes CASSVESGRGYTF. Combining the CDR3 with reference TRBV9 and TRBJ1-2 gives the whole variable domain DSGVTQTPKHLITATGQRVTLRCSPRSGDLSVYWYQQSLDQGLQFLIQYYNGEERAKGNILERFSAQQFPDLHSELNLSSLELGDSALYFCASSVESGRGYTFGSGTRLTVV.

In its sample, this clone was seen a few times. The chain recombines TRBV5-1 with TRBJ1-1; D is undetermined. The V and J ends lost 4 bases and 0 bases respectively, with 10 bases between them. Germline V lookup: CDR1 SGHRS, CDR2 YFSETQ. The CDR3 length is 14 residues. The CDR3 nucleotides are TGCGCCAGCAGCCTTGCGGTTTTGAACACTGAAGCTTTCTTT. Translation gives CASSLAVLNTEAFF.

This sequence joins TRBV5-6 and TRBJ1-2; D perhaps matches TRBD1 (5 bases). There are 13 residues in the CDR3. Trimming removed 4 bases from V and 2 bases from J, with 9 bases in between. The V gene's germline CDR1 is SGHDT and CDR2 YYEEEE. The CDR3 DNA is TGTGCCAGCAGCCAGGGACGGAACTATGGCTACACCTTC. The encoded protein is CASSQGRNYGYTF.

The gene calls are TRBV18 and TRBJ2-3; no firm D call. Germline V gives CDR1 KGHSH, CDR2 LQKENI. CDR3 length: 15 residues. Trimming took 2 bases from V and 1 from J, leaving 10 bases between them. The CDR3 protein is CASSPSSGGTDTQYF. CDR3 nucleotide sequence: TGTGCCAGCTCACCATCGAGTGGTGGCACAGATACGCAGTATTTT.

This clone has a handful of counts. The gene calls are TRBV7-3 and TRBJ2-7, with 9 bases identical to TRBD1. Germline V lookup: CDR1 SGHTA, CDR2 FQGTGA. CDR3 length: 17 residues. With 5 bases clipped from V and 7 bases from J, the junction kept 18 bases outside the gene matches. Written as DNA, the CDR3 is TGTGCCAGCAGCCCTCCCGGGACAGGGAGACAAGGTGGGGAGCAGTACTTC. As protein: CASSPPGTGRQGGEQYF.

The V call is TRBV13, the J call TRBJ1-6; D is undetermined. The CDR3 totals 13 residues. The ends were cut back, 0 bases at V and 9 bases at J, with 6 bases in the middle. CDR1 and CDR2 from the germline V gene are PRHDT and FYEKMQ (reference sequence). CDR3 nucleotides: TGTGCCAGCAGCTTAGGCTCGGGTTCACCCCTCCACTTT. It translates to CASSLGSGSPLHF.

This rearrangement joins TRBV2 to TRBJ2-7; no definite D call. V lost 4 bases and J 3 bases, leaving 7 bases between the germline ends. CDR1 is SNHLY and CDR2 is FYNNEI in the germline V gene. The length of the CDR3 is 12 residues. The CDR3 DNA reads as TGTGCCAGCAGTGCATCAGACTACGAGCAGTACTTC. Its protein is CASSASDYEQYF.

V gene TRBV30 combines with J gene TRBJ2-1; 8 bases map to TRBD2. Germline lookup yields CDR1 GTSNPN and CDR2 SVGIG (reference sequence). The ends lost 5 bases at V and 9 bases at J; junction bases unmatched: 15. The CDR3 length is 15 residues. CDR3 region: CAWSRVAAGRGEQFF. CDR3 DNA: TGTGCCTGGTCCCGGGTGGCGGCCGGGAGGGGTGAGCAGTTCTTC.

The CDR3: CASSFPGPEQFF. CDR3 in DNA: TGCGCCAGCAGCTTCCCGGGTCCTGAGCAGTTCTTC. The chain is built from TRBV5-1 and TRBJ2-1; no clear D. This CDR3 region has 12 residues. Trimming left V 2 bases short and J 9 bases short, with 9 bases between. Germline V gives CDR1 SGHRS, CDR2 YFSETQ. Together with reference TRBV5-1 and TRBJ2-1, the CDR3 gives the full variable domain: KAGVTQTPRYLIKTRGQQVTLSCSPISGHRSVSWYQQTPGQGLQFLFEYFSETQRNKGNFPGRFSGRQFSNSRSEMNVSTLELGDSALYLCASSFPGPEQFFGPGTRLTVL.

The V and J genes are TRBV4-1 and TRBJ1-1, with D maybe TRBD1 (6 bases). Germline-derived CDR1 and CDR2 are MGHRA and YSYEKL. This CDR3 has 17 residues. V was cut by 3 bases and J by 0 bases, with 17 bases left in between. CDR3 amino acids: CASSHGGGVMVNTEAFF. DNA of the CDR3: TGCGCCAGCAGCCATGGTGGGGGCGTAATGGTGAACACTGAAGCTTTCTTT.

The chain recombines TRBV28 with TRBJ1-2; 8 bases are shared with TRBD1. The CDR3 loop spans 12 amino acids. V was pared by 7 bases and J by 7 bases, with 5 bases of the junction left unmatched. Germline V gene lookup returns CDR1 MDHEN and CDR2 SYDVKM. In DNA form, the CDR3 reads TGTGCCAGCACCCTGGACAGGGCTGGCTACACCTTC. Protein: CASTLDRAGYTF.

The chain couples TRBV5-4 to TRBJ2-5, with TRBD2 matching 10 bases. The CDR3 runs to 16 residues. The V and J ends lost 0 bases and 5 bases, in that order; junction bases with no gene match: 7. Germline V CDR1 and CDR2: SGHNT, YYREEE (reference sequence). The CDR3 sequence is CASSLAVAGGTETQYF. The CDR3 nucleotides are TGTGCCAGCAGCTTGGCGGTAGCGGGGGGTACGGAGACCCAGTACTTC.